This T cell receptor (beta chain) originates from a study of T cells in Graves' hyperthyroidism and ophthalmopathy. Background on the study: Upon initial diagnosis and before any treatment, peripheral blood was collected.

Study-wide points: Through a model of 13 V-J features, ophthalmopathy was separated from stable hyperthyroidism. Researchers found most expanded thyroid clonotypes above 0.001 in blood as well.

Template material for amplifying TCR beta CDR3 regions consisted of RNA transcripts. TCR CDR3 underwent first-round RT-PCR with the HTBI primer set. TCRdb reanalysed the multiplex PCR reads using MiXCR and keeps one entry per CDR3 protein. The table lists about half a million distinct CDR3 sequences, about 22% of them singletons, with less than 65% in the top ten. Concerning this clonotype itself: What it binds is unknown.

Active moderate-to-severe ophthalmopathy, Clinical Activity Score at least 3, NOSPECS at least 4, under 3 months' duration. Sample: blood. The origin of this receptor is a woman in her sixties or seventies with Graves' ophthalmopathy.

Written as DNA, the CDR3 is TGTGCCAGCAGCGTATCGGGGAGTAGCAATCAGCCCCAGCATTTT. Translating it yields CASSVSGSSNQPQHF. The chain couples TRBV9 to TRBJ1-5, with D unclear. CDR1 is SGDLS and CDR2 is YYNGEE in the germline V gene. Trimming took 1 base from V and 0 from J, leaving 8 bases between them. CDR3 length: 15 residues.